These T cell receptor beta chains were read from a single sample in a study of long-term antiretroviral therapy in people with HIV. Some clones are missing from TCRdb's copy, which holds only in-frame ones; the method was immunoSEQ multiplex PCR. The sample gives over 30,000 clones, approximately 89% of which show up once; under 7% is in the top ten. Sequences were derived from unsorted PBMCs, sampled 3.1 years after starting antiretroviral therapy. These receptors were collected from a woman aged 45-59 years with HIV. The CDR3 runs from the conserved cysteine through the conserved F or W. The D gene is left open where the match is weak. Where a row states a size, it is once, few, many or the class of an expanded clone; other rows omit it.

D gene,V gene,J gene,clone size,CDR3 protein,CDR3 DNA
.,TRBV6-5,TRBJ2-7,.,CASSKGQSYEQYF,TGTGCCAGCAGTAAAGGACAGAGCTACGAGCAGTACTTC
.,TRBV4-1,TRBJ1-2,.,CASSQADWANYGYTF,TGCGCCAGCAGCCAAGCTGATTGGGCTAACTATGGCTACACCTTC
TRBD2,TRBV10-3,TRBJ2-1,.,CAIRWSGGGHEQFF,TGTGCCATCAGGTGGAGCGGGGGGGGCCATGAGCAGTTCTTC
.,TRBV5-1,TRBJ1-2,.,CASSPGGDYGYTF,TGCGCCAGCAGCCCCGGGGGGGACTATGGCTACACCTTC
.,TRBV6-6,TRBJ2-7,.,CASSPDIKTYEQYF,TGTGCCAGCAGTCCCGACATCAAAACCTACGAGCAGTACTTC
TRBD2,TRBV2,TRBJ2-1,.,CASRVGTSGGAGQFF,TGTGCCAGCAGGGTTGGGACTAGCGGGGGGGCCGGGCAGTTCTTC
TRBD1,TRBV30,TRBJ1-3,once,CAWSVQGPNTIYF,TGTGCCTGGAGTGTACAGGGGCCAAACACCATATATTTT
.,TRBV2,TRBJ2-5,.,CASSESNLGPSGETQYF,TGTGCCAGCAGTGAATCGAATTTGGGACCCAGCGGGGAGACCCAGTACTTC
TRBD2,TRBV28,TRBJ2-1,.,CASRETSHNEQFF,TGTGCCAGCAGAGAGACTAGCCATAATGAGCAGTTCTTC
TRBD1,TRBV18,TRBJ1-6,.,CASSLDRGHSPLHF,TGTGCCAGCTCACTGGACAGGGGGCATTCACCCCTCCACTTT
TRBD1,TRBV5-1,TRBJ2-3,.,CASSWLGQGTDTQYF,TGCGCCAGCAGCTGGTTAGGACAGGGGACAGATACGCAGTATTTT
.,TRBV6-6,TRBJ2-2,.,CASSSGLSSNTGELFF,TGTGCCAGCAGTTCCGGACTGAGCTCGAACACCGGGGAGCTGTTTTTT
.,TRBV4-2,TRBJ2-3,.,CASGGVAVRDTQYF,TGTGCCAGCGGAGGGGTAGCGGTGCGAGATACGCAGTATTTT
TRBD2,TRBV27,TRBJ2-3,.,CASSFGGAPDTQYF,TGTGCCAGCAGTTTCGGGGGGGCCCCAGATACGCAGTATTTT
TRBD2,TRBV5-1,TRBJ2-1,few,CASSLTGTRSYNEQFF,TGCGCCAGCAGCTTAACCGGGACTAGGTCCTACAATGAGCAGTTCTTC
TRBD1,TRBV4-2,TRBJ1-1,.,CASSQGQGVAYTEAFF,TGTGCCAGCAGCCAAGGACAGGGGGTCGCTTACACTGAAGCTTTCTTT
.,TRBV6-5,TRBJ1-5,.,CASSYLQGWPQHF,TGTGCCAGCAGTTATCTACAGGGTTGGCCCCAGCATTTT
.,TRBV6-5,TRBJ2-7,.,CASSYSSTGPYEQYF,TGTGCCAGCAGTTACTCGAGCACAGGACCCTACGAGCAGTACTTC
TRBD1,TRBV9,TRBJ1-1,.,CASSARGGNTEAFF,TGTGCCAGCAGCGCCAGGGGGGGGAACACTGAAGCTTTCTTT
.,TRBV6-1,TRBJ2-6,.,CASLLFLSGANVLTF,TGTGCCAGCCTTCTTTTCCTCTCTGGGGCCAACGTCCTGACTTTC
.,TRBV15,TRBJ1-1,.,CATSTPLTRFGTEAFF,TGTGCCACCAGCACCCCTCTTACACGGTTTGGGACTGAAGCTTTCTTT
TRBD2,TRBV6-5,TRBJ2-3,once,CASSRLAGGTDTQYF,TGTGCCAGCAGCCGACTAGCGGGAGGCACAGATACGCAGTATTTT
.,TRBV7-9,TRBJ2-1,.,CASSPRGYEQFF,TGTGCCAGCAGCCCTCGAGGGTATGAGCAGTTCTTC
.,TRBV30,TRBJ1-6,.,CAWSVAPGSYNSPLHF,TGTGCCTGGAGTGTAGCGCCGGGCTCCTATAATTCACCCCTCCACTTT
.,TRBV11-2,TRBJ1-1,.,CASSLVGVSGEAFF,TGTGCCAGCAGCTTAGTAGGGGTAAGTGGCGAAGCTTTCTTT
.,TRBV2,TRBJ1-2,once,CASSDKRATF,TGTGCCAGCAGTGATAAACGGGCAACCTTC
TRBD2,TRBV9,TRBJ2-2,.,CASSVAAGGFTGELFF,TGTGCCAGCAGCGTAGCAGCGGGGGGGTTCACCGGGGAGCTGTTTTTT
.,TRBV6-5,TRBJ1-5,.,CASSLSRNQPQHF,TGTGCCAGCAGTTTAAGCAGAAATCAGCCCCAGCATTTT
.,TRBV19,TRBJ1-5,few,CASSIRSGNQPQHF,TGTGCCAGTAGTATTCGGTCCGGTAATCAGCCCCAGCATTTT
TRBD1,TRBV10-3,TRBJ1-2,.,CAISETGTGNYGYTF,TGTGCCATCAGTGAAACCGGGACAGGGAACTATGGCTACACCTTC
.,TRBV5-6,TRBJ2-6,.,CASSLLGAAGANVLTF,TGTGCCAGCAGCTTGCTAGGGGCGGCTGGGGCCAACGTCCTGACTTTC
TRBD1,TRBV19,TRBJ1-2,.,CASSEGLTGSGYTF,TGTGCCAGTAGTGAGGGCCTGACAGGGAGCGGCTACACCTTC
TRBD1,TRBV5-6,TRBJ2-7,.,CASSRDRGYEQYF,TGTGCCAGCAGCCGGGACAGGGGCTACGAGCAGTACTTC
.,TRBV5-5,TRBJ1-3,few,CASSLDRAGAGNTIYF,TGTGCCAGCAGCTTGGATCGGGCAGGGGCAGGAAACACCATATATTTT
.,TRBV29-1,TRBJ2-1,.,CSALGESSYNEQFF,TGCAGCGCTCTGGGGGAGAGCTCCTACAATGAGCAGTTCTTC
.,TRBV6-4,TRBJ2-3,.,CASSEDIITDTQYF,TGTGCCAGCAGTGAGGACATCATCACAGATACGCAGTATTTT
.,TRBV6-6,TRBJ1-5,.,CASSSGDRLSNQPQHF,TGTGCCAGCAGTTCAGGAGACAGATTAAGCAATCAGCCCCAGCATTTT
TRBD2,TRBV4-2,TRBJ2-3,.,CASSPQLAGGSTDTQYF,TGTGCCAGCAGCCCTCAACTAGCGGGGGGCAGCACAGATACGCAGTATTTT
TRBD2,TRBV9,TRBJ2-1,.,CASSVAPGRSGGHYNEQFF,TGTGCCAGCAGCGTAGCTCCGGGTAGAAGCGGGGGGCACTACAATGAGCAGTTCTTC
.,TRBV4-3,TRBJ2-7,.,CALPRGTSYEQYF,TGCGCCCTCCCCCGAGGTACGTCCTACGAGCAGTACTTC
.,TRBV7-9,TRBJ2-7,.,CASSPGKYEQYF,TGTGCCAGCAGCCCAGGAAAGTACGAGCAGTACTTC
.,TRBV6-6,TRBJ1-1,.,CASSYSGGNTEAFF,TGTGCCAGCAGTTACTCAGGAGGGAACACTGAAGCTTTCTTT
.,TRBV21-1,TRBJ1-5,.,CASSTGGGISNQPQHF,TGTGCCAGCAGCACCGGGGGGGGGATTAGCAATCAGCCCCAGCATTTT
TRBD1,TRBV18,TRBJ1-2,.,CASSPSTGNYGYTF,TGTGCCAGCTCACCCTCGACAGGGAACTATGGCTACACCTTC
TRBD2,TRBV9,TRBJ2-7,.,CASSSGLAGVYEQYF,TGTGCCAGCAGCTCCGGACTAGCGGGGGTCTACGAGCAGTACTTC
.,TRBV30,TRBJ1-1,large,CAWIGAVSNTEAFF,TGTGCCTGGATCGGGGCTGTCTCGAACACTGAAGCTTTCTTT
.,TRBV15,TRBJ1-3,.,CATSGQGKSSGNTIYF,TGTGCCACCAGCGGTCAGGGGAAAAGCTCTGGAAACACCATATATTTT
.,TRBV5-6,TRBJ1-5,.,CASSLYQASQPQHF,TGTGCCAGCAGCTTGTACCAGGCGTCACAGCCCCAGCATTTT
TRBD2,TRBV5-6,TRBJ2-3,.,CASSLVGTSGTDTQYF,TGTGCCAGCAGTTTAGTCGGGACTAGCGGAACAGATACGCAGTATTTT
TRBD1,TRBV30,TRBJ1-3,.,CAGDRGPNTIYF,TGTGCCGGCGACAGGGGGCCGAACACCATATATTTT
.,TRBV7-7,TRBJ2-5,.,CASSTTPGGQETQYF,TGTGCTAGCAGTACGACTCCAGGTGGCCAAGAGACCCAGTACTTC
.,TRBV4-2,TRBJ2-7,few,CASRDLRYEQYF,TGTGCCAGCCGGGACTTGAGGTACGAGCAGTACTTC
.,TRBV7-9,TRBJ1-1,.,CASSLAGGRTEAFF,TGTGCCAGCAGCTTAGCGGGGGGGCGGACTGAAGCTTTCTTT
TRBD2,TRBV10-3,TRBJ2-3,.,CAINPSGGQSDTQYF,TGTGCCATCAACCCGAGCGGGGGGCAATCAGATACGCAGTATTTT
.,TRBV5-4,TRBJ2-5,.,CASSFTRVGLETQYF,TGTGCCAGCAGCTTCACCCGAGTCGGGCTAGAGACCCAGTACTTC
.,TRBV6-5,TRBJ2-3,once,CASSYSPTDTQYF,TGTGCCAGCAGTTACTCCCCCACAGATACGCAGTATTTT
.,TRBV11-2,TRBJ2-1,.,CASSLLDYNEQFF,TGTGCCAGCAGCTTACTAGACTACAATGAGCAGTTCTTC
.,TRBV18,TRBJ1-1,.,CASSPEIVKSGAFF,TGTGCCAGCTCACCGGAGATTGTGAAAAGTGGAGCTTTCTTT
TRBD1,TRBV25-1,TRBJ1-2,.,CASSERGRDRYYGYTF,TGTGCCAGCAGTGAAAGGGGGAGGGACAGATACTATGGCTACACCTTC